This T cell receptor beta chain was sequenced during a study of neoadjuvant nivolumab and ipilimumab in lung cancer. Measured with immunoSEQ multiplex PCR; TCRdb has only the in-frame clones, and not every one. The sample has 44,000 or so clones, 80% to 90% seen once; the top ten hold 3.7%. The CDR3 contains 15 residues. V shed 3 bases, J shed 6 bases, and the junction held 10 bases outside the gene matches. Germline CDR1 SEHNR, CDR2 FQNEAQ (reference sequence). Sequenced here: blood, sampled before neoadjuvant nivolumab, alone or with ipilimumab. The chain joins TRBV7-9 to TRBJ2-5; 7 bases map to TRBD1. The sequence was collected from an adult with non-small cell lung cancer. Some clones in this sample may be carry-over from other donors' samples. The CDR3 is CASSFPLQGEQTQYF. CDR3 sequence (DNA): TGTGCCAGCAGCTTCCCACTCCAGGGGGAACAGACCCAGTACTTC.